A single sample gave rise to the 11 T cell receptor beta chains below, sequenced in a study of blood T cell repertoires in COVID-19. TCRdb's table, derived via immunoSEQ multiplex PCR, lists solely in-frame clones and lacks some. The sample carries more than 45,000 clones, around 84% recorded once. Sequencing used peripheral blood. The receptors derive from a human donor with active COVID-19. The donor label of this sample is uncertain.

The chain employs TRBV9 and TRBJ1-2, with 11 bases identical to TRBD1. The J segment lost 7 bases and the V segment lost 1 base, leaving 6 bases of the junction unmatched. CDR1 and CDR2 from the germline V gene are SGDLS and YYNGEE. The CDR3 is made up of 15 amino acids. The CDR3 is CASSVQGQGASGYTF. The CDR3 DNA is TGTGCCAGCAGCGTACAAGGACAGGGGGCTAGTGGCTACACCTTC.

The chain carries TRBV19 and TRBJ1-2; tentatively, D is TRBD1 (6 bases). The CDR3 is made up of 13 amino acids. V was clipped by 6 bases and J by 5 bases, with 13 bases between them. The V gene's germline CDR1 is LNHDA and CDR2 SQIVND (reference sequence). The CDR3: CASREGGFYGYTF. The CDR3 DNA reads TGTGCCAGTAGGGAAGGGGGTTTTTATGGCTACACCTTC.

V usage is TRBV11-2 and J usage is TRBJ1-2; the match to TRBD1 covers 10 bases. Germline V gives CDR1 SGHAT, CDR2 FQNNGV. There are 14 residues in the CDR3. V lost 4 bases, J lost 8 bases, and 7 bases stayed unmatched. Here the CDR3 reads CASSSTGTGVGYTF. The CDR3, as DNA: TGTGCCAGCAGCTCAACCGGGACAGGGGTCGGCTACACCTTC.

This clone was picked up one time. The chain joins TRBV12-3 or TRBV12-4 to TRBJ2-7; possible D gene TRBD2, 5 bases. The length of the CDR3 is 13 residues. V was shortened by 10 bases and J by 6 bases, with 19 bases between the two germline ends. The CDR3 is CAISRPGSVEQYF. The CDR3 nucleotides read TGTGCCATTTCCAGACCGGGGTCCGTCGAGCAGTACTTC.

This rearrangement joins TRBV19 to TRBJ2-5, with TRBD2 matching over 9 bases. Looked up from germline, CDR1 is LNHDA and CDR2 is SQIVND (reference sequence). This CDR3 comprises 13 residues. The V segment lost 8 bases and the J segment 5 bases; nucleotides outside the gene matches: 6. The CDR3 protein is CASGTSTMETQYF. In DNA, the CDR3 is TGTGCCAGTGGGACTAGCACGATGGAGACCCAGTACTTC.

The gene calls are TRBV6-4 and TRBJ2-2; 7 positions agree with TRBD1. Germline assignment: CDR1 MRHNA and CDR2 SNTAGT. Trimming removed 5 bases from V and 3 bases from J; junction bases left unmatched: 9. The CDR3 extends over 16 amino acids. The CDR3 DNA reads TGTGCCAGCAGTAAAACAGGGGAATCGGACACCGGGGAGCTGTTTTTT. Protein product: CASSKTGESDTGELFF.

The chain recombines TRBV6-5 with TRBJ2-5; maybe TRBD2 (6 bases). This CDR3 has 13 residues. From germline, CDR1 is MNHEY and CDR2 SVGAGI. V dropped 6 bases and J dropped 4 bases, with 12 bases sitting between them. CDR3 DNA sequence: TGTGCCAGCAGGAGGAGGGTAGGAGAGACCCAGTACTTC. Its protein is CASRRRVGETQYF.

J is TRBJ1-5 and V is TRBV5-8; a weak D match, TRBD1 (6 bases). With 4 bases removed from V and 4 bases from J, the gap between germline ends came to 12 bases. The germline gives CDR1 SGHTS, CDR2 YDEGEE. CDR3 length: 14 amino acids. The CDR3, as DNA: TGTGCCAGCAGCCAGGGGCTCTCTAATCAGCCCCAGCATTTT. This translates into CASSQGLSNQPQHF.

This rearrangement joins TRBV2 to TRBJ1-4, with D maybe TRBD1 (5 bases). Germline CDR1 and CDR2: SNHLY and FYNNEI. CDR3 size: 16 residues. Trimming shortened V by 3 bases and J by 5 bases, and 16 bases separated the two germline ends. The CDR3 nucleotides are TGTGCCAGCAGTGAGCATGGGACTTTTAAAAATGAAAAACTGTTTTTT. It translates to CASSEHGTFKNEKLFF. The full variable domain, completed using reference TRBV2 and TRBJ1-4, is EPEVTQTPSHQVTQMGQEVILRCVPISNHLYFYWYRQILGQKVEFLVSFYNNEISEKSEIFDDQFSVERPDGSNFTLKIRSTKLEDSAMYFCASSEHGTFKNEKLFFGSGTQLSVL.

This chain connects TRBV7-2 to TRBJ2-1; the D gene is possibly TRBD2 (5 bases). Germline-derived CDR1 and CDR2 are SGHTA and FQGNSA. This CDR3 has 15 residues. Trimming took off 4 bases at V and 3 bases at J, with 13 bases between the two ends. CDR3 nucleotide sequence: TGTGCCAGCAGCTCCCTTGGACTGGACTACAATGAGCAGTTCTTC. Protein sequence: CASSSLGLDYNEQFF.

The chain has TRBV30 and TRBJ2-2; 8 positions agree with TRBD1. Trimming cost V 0 bases and J 4 bases; bases outside gene matches: 4. The CDR3 runs to 15 residues. Per the germline V gene, CDR1 is GTSNPN and CDR2 is SVGIG (reference sequence). CDR3 bases: TGTGCCTGGAGTGTATGGGACAGGACCACCGGGGAGCTGTTTTTT. Residues: CAWSVWDRTTGELFF.